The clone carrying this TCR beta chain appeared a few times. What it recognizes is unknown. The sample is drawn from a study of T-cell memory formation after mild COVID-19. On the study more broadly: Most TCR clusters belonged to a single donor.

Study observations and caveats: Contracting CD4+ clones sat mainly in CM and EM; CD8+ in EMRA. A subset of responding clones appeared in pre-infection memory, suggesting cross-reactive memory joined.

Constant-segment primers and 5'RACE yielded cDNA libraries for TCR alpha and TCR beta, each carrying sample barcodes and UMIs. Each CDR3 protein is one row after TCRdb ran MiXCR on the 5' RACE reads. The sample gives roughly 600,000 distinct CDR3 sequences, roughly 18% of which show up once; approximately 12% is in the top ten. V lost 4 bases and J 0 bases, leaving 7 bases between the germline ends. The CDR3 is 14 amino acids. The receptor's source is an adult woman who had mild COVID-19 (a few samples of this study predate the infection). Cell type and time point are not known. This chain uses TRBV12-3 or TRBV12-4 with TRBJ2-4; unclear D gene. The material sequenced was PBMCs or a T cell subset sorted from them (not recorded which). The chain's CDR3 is CASSSDLAKNIQYF. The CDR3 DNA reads TGTGCCAGCAGTTCCGACCTAGCCAAAAACATTCAGTACTTC.